Below are 16 T cell receptor beta chains sequenced from a single sample in a study of T cell changes during pregnancy in multiple sclerosis. TCRdb's table, derived via immunoSEQ multiplex PCR, lists solely in-frame clones and lacks some. The top ten clones hold 0.5% of a sample with roughly 42,000 clones, about 91% of them seen once. This specimen consisted of CD4+ T cells from peripheral blood mononuclear cells, obtained in the second trimester of pregnancy. The receptor set was obtained from a female donor in good health, enrolled as a control in a pregnancy study.

The V and J genes are TRBV10-3 and TRBJ2-1; TRBD2 agrees at 10 bases. CDR1 ENHRY and CDR2 SYGVKD come from the germline V gene. J was trimmed by 7 bases and V by 5 bases; bases with no gene match: 11. This CDR3 contains 16 residues. The CDR3 loop reads CAISPVTSGKGNEQFF. The DNA of the CDR3 is TGTGCCATCAGTCCCGTAACTAGCGGGAAAGGGAATGAGCAGTTCTTC.

V and J are TRBV10-1 and TRBJ2-1; 7 nucleotides agree with TRBD1. Germline trimming cut 5 bases from V and 6 bases from J; bases unmatched to any gene: 4. The CDR3 is 13 amino acids. Germline CDR1 is WNHNN and CDR2 is SYGVQD (reference sequence). The CDR3 protein is CASSTGQTNEQFF. The CDR3 DNA follows: TGCGCCAGCAGTACGGGACAGACCAATGAGCAGTTCTTC.

The chain links TRBV30 to TRBJ1-2, with 7 bases identical to TRBD1. Unmatched junction bases numbered 5, after V lost 3 bases and J lost 1 base. The CDR3 spans 14 residues. The germline V gene encodes CDR1 GTSNPN and CDR2 SVGIG (reference sequence). DNA for the CDR3: TGTGCCTGGAGGCGGGACAGAATTAACTATGGCTACACCTTC. Residues: CAWRRDRINYGYTF. Using reference TRBV30 and TRBJ1-2 for the parts outside the CDR3, the full variable domain is SQTIHQWPATLVQPVGSPLSLECTVEGTSNPNLYWYRQAAGRGLQLLFYSVGIGQISSEVPQNLSASRPQDRQFILSSKKLLLSDSGFYLCAWRRDRINYGYTFGSGTRLTVV.

The chain joins TRBV25-1 to TRBJ2-7; D call uncertain. The V end was cut by 3 bases, the J end by 8 bases, with 11 bases between. Germline V gene sequence: CDR1 MGHDK, CDR2 SYGVNS. The CDR3 sequence is 12 residues long. For the CDR3, the DNA is TGTGCCAGCAGTGATGGGTATGGGCAGCAGTACTTC. This sequence encodes CASSDGYGQQYF.

The chain recombines TRBV18 with TRBJ2-5, with D hard to call. The CDR3 sequence is 14 residues long. Trimming removed 3 bases from V and 2 bases from J, with 10 bases in between. CDR1 is KGHSH, CDR2 LQKENI, per germline. CDR3 sequence: CASSPLAEQETQYF. The CDR3 nucleotides read TGTGCCAGCTCACCTCTCGCGGAACAAGAGACCCAGTACTTC.

The chain carries TRBV7-3 and TRBJ2-4, with TRBD1 matching 9 bases. This CDR3 is 14 amino acids long. From germline, CDR1 is SGHTA and CDR2 FQGTGA. The junction had 7 bases not matched to a gene; V was cut back by 5 bases and J by 8 bases. CDR3 residues: CASSRTGGADIQYF. CDR3 coding DNA: TGTGCCAGCAGCCGAACAGGGGGCGCTGACATTCAGTACTTC.

The chain links TRBV7-2 to TRBJ2-1; 10 bases match TRBD1. CDR3 size: 14 residues. Germline lookup yields CDR1 SGHTA and CDR2 FQGNSA. With V trimmed by 3 bases and J by 10 bases, 6 bases remained unmatched. CDR3 residues: CASSFGQGGREQFF. CDR3 DNA sequence: TGTGCCAGCAGCTTCGGACAGGGGGGACGGGAGCAGTTCTTC.

This chain links TRBV15 with TRBJ2-1; perhaps TRBD2 as D (5 bases). There are 14 residues in the CDR3. Germline V CDR1 and CDR2: LNHNV, YYDKDF (reference sequence). The V and J ends lost 1 base and 5 bases respectively, with 9 bases between them. CDR3 sequence: CATSRVARDNEQFF. In DNA form, the CDR3 reads TGTGCCACCAGCAGAGTCGCGCGGGACAATGAGCAGTTCTTC.

The chain employs TRBV18 and TRBJ1-5, with D perhaps TRBD1 (5 bases). The ends were cut back, 1 base at V and 0 bases at J, with 10 bases in the middle. This CDR3 contains 16 residues. CDR1 KGHSH and CDR2 LQKENI come from the germline V gene. CDR3 coding DNA: TGTGCCAGCTCACCACAGGGGTGGGATAGCAATCAGCCCCAGCATTTT. It translates to CASSPQGWDSNQPQHF.

V is TRBV6-6 and J is TRBJ2-7; perhaps TRBD1 as D (6 bases). This CDR3 spans 14 amino acids. CDR1 is MNHNY and CDR2 is SVGAGI in the germline V gene (reference sequence). V lost 5 bases and J 5 bases, leaving 16 bases between the germline ends. The CDR3 is CASSATGRGDEQYF. The CDR3 bases are TGTGCCAGCAGTGCCACAGGGCGCGGCGACGAGCAGTACTTC.

The rearrangement links TRBV9 to TRBJ2-3; D may be TRBD1 (6 bases). Trimming removed 4 bases at V and 0 bases at J, with 15 bases between. The CDR3 spans 16 residues. Germline lookup yields CDR1 SGDLS and CDR2 YYNGEE. The CDR3 loop is CASSLGQGRSTDTQYF. As DNA, the CDR3 is TGTGCCAGCAGCTTAGGTCAGGGGCGGAGCACAGATACGCAGTATTTT.

The rearrangement joins TRBV4-3 to TRBJ2-5; 7 nucleotides line up with TRBD1. Germline assignment: CDR1 LGHNA and CDR2 YSLEER. The V and J ends lost 4 bases and 2 bases, in that order; junction bases with no gene match: 1. This CDR3 is 13 amino acids long. The CDR3 region is CASSPTGQETQYF. CDR3 sequence (DNA): TGCGCCAGCAGCCCGACAGGGCAAGAGACCCAGTACTTC.

The rearrangement uses TRBV19 and TRBJ2-3, with 7 bases fitting TRBD2. Germline V CDR1 and CDR2: LNHDA, SQIVND (reference sequence). The CDR3 runs 15 residues. Unmatched junction bases numbered 3, after V lost 2 bases and J lost 1 base. CDR3 bases: TGTGCCAGTAGTATACGGGGGAGGGGCACAGATACGCAGTATTTT. This sequence encodes CASSIRGRGTDTQYF. The whole variable domain, filled in from reference TRBV19 and TRBJ2-3, reads DGGITQSPKYLFRKEGQNVTLSCEQNLNHDAMYWYRQDPGQGLRLIYYSQIVNDFQKGDIAEGYSVSREKKESFPLTVTSAQKNPTAFYLCASSIRGRGTDTQYFGPGTRLTVL.

The J gene is TRBJ1-2, the V gene TRBV7-9, with 7 bases lining up with TRBD1. Germline lookup yields CDR1 SEHNR and CDR2 FQNEAQ (reference sequence). The CDR3 totals 16 residues. The junction had 9 bases not matched to a gene; V was cut back by 1 base and J by 4 bases. The CDR3 sequence is CASSLEEGRGFYGYTF. CDR3 nucleotides: TGTGCCAGCAGCTTAGAGGAGGGCAGGGGGTTCTATGGCTACACCTTC.

The J gene is TRBJ2-5, the V gene TRBV2, with 7 bases lining up with TRBD2. Trimming cost V 5 bases and J 2 bases; bases outside gene matches: 5. Germline CDR1 is SNHLY and CDR2 is FYNNEI. The CDR3 loop spans 14 amino acids. As DNA, the CDR3 is TGTGCCAGCAGTCAGCGGGGATTTCAAGAGACCCAGTACTTC. Encoded protein: CASSQRGFQETQYF.

This chain uses TRBV11-2 with TRBJ1-4; perhaps TRBD1 as D (6 bases). Germline V CDR1 and CDR2: SGHAT, FQNNGV. This CDR3 has 14 residues. V lost 4 bases and J lost 8, with 14 bases in between. CDR3: CASSSRQDGEKLFF. In DNA, the CDR3 is TGTGCCAGCAGCTCGCGACAGGATGGGGAAAAACTGTTTTTT.